A single sample gave rise to the 20 T cell receptor beta chains below, sequenced in a study of cytomegalovirus exposure and HLA in healthy donors. Primers: 60 Vbeta forward and 13 Jbeta reverse. Repertoires were generated with immunoSEQ multiplex PCR, while TCRdb's copy carries only in-frame clones and drops some. The table includes approximately 150,000 clones, under 80% detected once. What was sequenced was PBMCs. The receptors were sampled from a human donor in good health.

The chain uses TRBV27 and TRBJ1-2; D unresolved. Germline loops: CDR1 MNHEY, CDR2 SMNVEV (reference sequence). This CDR3 spans 13 amino acids. Trimming took 5 bases from V and 5 from J, leaving 12 bases between them. For the CDR3, the DNA is TGTGCCAGCAGTAGGCGGGAGGAGTATGGCTACACCTTC. This sequence encodes CASSRREEYGYTF.

The chain's CDR3 is CASSSGGVELSSPLHF. CDR3 nucleotides: TGTGCCAGCAGCTCCGGAGGGGTAGAGCTATCCTCACCCCTCCACTTT. The chain links TRBV7-2 to TRBJ1-6, with D possibly TRBD1 on 5 matching bases. There are 16 residues in the CDR3. Trimming removed 4 bases from V and 10 bases from J, with 20 bases in between. Germline CDR1 reads SGHTA; CDR2 reads FQGNSA.

The rearrangement joins TRBV14 to TRBJ1-2; possible D gene TRBD1, 5 bases. CDR3 size: 13 residues. The V gene lost 7 bases and the J gene lost 8 bases, with 17 bases spanning the gap. CDR1 is SGHDN and CDR2 is FVKESK in the germline V gene. The CDR3 reads CASKGWGDEGYTF. The CDR3 DNA reads TGTGCCAGCAAAGGATGGGGCGATGAAGGCTACACCTTC.

As concerns this clone: It is unclear where the CDR3 begins or ends on the DNA, so no DNA is shown, and the CDR3 is as TCRdb lists it. The CDR3 is CASSKVGEGTGGREDEKLFF. V gene TRBV21-1 combines with J gene TRBJ1-4. TRBV21-1 is tagged as a pseudogene. The CDR3 numbers 20 amino acids, ends counted.

The rearrangement links TRBV4-1 to TRBJ1-3; D remains unclear. This CDR3 comprises 16 residues. Germline V CDR1 and CDR2: MGHRA, YSYEKL. Trimming stripped 1 base from V and 0 bases from J, with 10 bases between. The CDR3 DNA follows: TGCGCCAGCAGCCAAGTTGAGGGCCTCTCTGGAAACACCATATATTTT. Translation gives CASSQVEGLSGNTIYF.

The rearrangement links TRBV4-1 to TRBJ1-2; D is unresolved. V was trimmed by 1 base and J by 8 bases, leaving 23 bases between them. CDR1 and CDR2 from the germline V gene are MGHRA and YSYEKL. The CDR3 loop spans 17 amino acids. CDR3 nucleotide sequence: TGCGCCAGCAGCCAAGTCTGGGTCTCAGGCTCCCCCAGCGGCTACACCTTC. Encoded protein: CASSQVWVSGSPSGYTF.

This clone was observed a handful of times. The chain is built from TRBV11-2 and TRBJ2-1; D is unclear. Germline V gene sequence: CDR1 SGHAT, CDR2 FQNNGV. Trimming took off 0 bases at V and 4 bases at J, with 7 bases between the two ends. This CDR3 region has 14 residues. In DNA form, the CDR3 reads TGTGCCAGCAGCTTAGAGGCAGGATACAATGAGCAGTTCTTC. Protein product: CASSLEAGYNEQFF.

This clone was seen only a few times. This chain connects TRBV5-5 to TRBJ1-1; a possible D gene is TRBD1 (6 bases). Germline assignment: CDR1 SGHKS and CDR2 YYEKEE (reference sequence). The CDR3 contains 15 residues. The V end lost 6 bases, the J end lost 0 bases, and 15 bases lay between the germline ends. This chain's CDR3 is CASTPQQGLNTEAFF. The CDR3 coding sequence is TGTGCCAGCACCCCGCAGCAGGGGCTGAACACTGAAGCTTTCTTT. The full variable domain, rest sourced from reference TRBV5-5 and TRBJ1-1, is DAGVTQSPTHLIKTRGQQVTLRCSPISGHKSVSWYQQVLGQGPQFIFQYYEKEERGRGNFPDRFSARQFPNYSSELNVNALLLGDSALYLCASTPQQGLNTEAFFGQGTRLTVV.

This clone was detected a few times. The chain links TRBV29-1 to TRBJ2-2; possible D gene TRBD1, 5 bases. This CDR3 spans 13 amino acids. The V end was cut by 1 base, the J end by 7 bases, with 10 bases between. The germline CDR1 and CDR2 sequences are SQVTM and ANQGSEA. The CDR3 is CSVEVGPGGELFF. CDR3 sequence (DNA): TGCAGCGTTGAAGTGGGGCCCGGCGGGGAGCTGTTTTTT.

The chain combines TRBV5-6 with TRBJ1-6, with TRBD1 matching 9 bases. The CDR3 has 16 amino acids. V dropped 2 bases and J dropped 7; count of bases not matched to a gene: 7. Germline V lookup: CDR1 SGHDT, CDR2 YYEEEE. The CDR3 loop is CASSLDFGQGNSPLHF. The CDR3 DNA follows: TGTGCCAGCAGCTTAGACTTTGGACAGGGGAATTCACCCCTCCACTTT.

The chain employs TRBV5-4 and TRBJ2-3; a possible D gene is TRBD1 (5 bases). The ends were cut back, 3 bases at V and 3 bases at J, with 8 bases in the middle. CDR1 and CDR2 (germline): SGHNT, YYREEE (reference sequence). The CDR3 is 13 residues long. CDR3 DNA: TGTGCCAGCAGCTCACCAGGGACAGATACGCAGTATTTT. Protein: CASSSPGTDTQYF.

Only a few counts were recorded for this clone. Here the CDR3 reads CASSSTTKHADQPQHF. CDR3 DNA: TGTGCCAGCAGCTCGACGACTAAGCATGCCGATCAGCCCCAGCATTTT. The chain recombines TRBV7-2 with TRBJ1-5; D remains unclear. This CDR3 is 16 amino acids long. Trimming shortened V by 4 bases and J by 5 bases, and 18 bases separated the two germline ends. The germline gives CDR1 SGHTA, CDR2 FQGNSA.

This chain joins TRBV5-1 and TRBJ1-2, with 7 bases identical to TRBD1. The V gene's germline CDR1 is SGHRS and CDR2 YFSETQ. Trimming removed 0 bases from V and 6 bases from J; junction bases left unmatched: 5. This CDR3 has 14 residues. For the CDR3, the DNA is TGCGCCAGCAGCTTGGCCGGACAGGAACATGGCTACACCTTC. This gives the protein CASSLAGQEHGYTF.

J is TRBJ2-5 and V is TRBV7-8, with D possibly matching TRBD2 (6 bases). The CDR3 contains 18 residues. Deletions cut 5 bases from V and 1 base from J, with 23 bases between. In germline, CDR1 is SGHVS, CDR2 FQNEAQ. CDR3: CASSHISLNGGLQETQYF. In DNA, the CDR3 is TGTGCCAGCAGCCATATTTCGCTCAACGGGGGTCTCCAAGAGACCCAGTACTTC.

The rearrangement joins TRBV28 to TRBJ1-2, with D possibly being TRBD1 (5 bases). The germline CDR1 and CDR2 sequences are MDHEN and SYDVKM. The V and J ends lost 1 base and 6 bases respectively, with 9 bases between them. The CDR3 loop spans 13 amino acids. Written as DNA, the CDR3 is TGTGCCAGCAGTTTATCGGGGGGGGATGGCTACACCTTC. Residues: CASSLSGGDGYTF.

The rearrangement joins TRBV2 to TRBJ1-4; 7 nucleotides match TRBD1. Germline trimming cut 11 bases from V and 7 bases from J; bases unmatched to any gene: 7. Germline V gives CDR1 SNHLY, CDR2 FYNNEI. This CDR3 is 12 amino acids long. CDR3 sequence: CAGRGQGEKLFF. CDR3 DNA: TGTGCCGGAAGGGGGCAGGGTGAAAAACTGTTTTTT.

The chain joins TRBV7-8 to TRBJ1-3, with D uncertain. The V end lost 5 bases, the J end lost 2 bases, and 16 bases lay between the germline ends. The CDR3 runs to 16 residues. CDR1 and CDR2 (germline): SGHVS, FQNEAQ. CDR3 nucleotides: TGTGCCAGCAGCCCGGGTCGTGTGGCCCCTGGAAACACCATATATTTT. This gives the protein CASSPGRVAPGNTIYF. The entire variable domain, with the rest obtained from reference TRBV7-8 and TRBJ1-3, is as follows: GAGVSQSPRYKVAKRGQDVALRCDPISGHVSLFWYQQALGQGPEFLTYFQNEAQLDKSGLPSDRFFAERPEGSVSTLKIQRTQQEDSAVYLCASSPGRVAPGNTIYFGEGSWLTVV.

This clone has only one observation. The V call is TRBV7-3, the J call TRBJ1-2; D perhaps matches TRBD1 (6 bases). V was pared by 2 bases and J by 6 bases, with 10 bases between. This CDR3 has 13 residues. Germline-derived CDR1 and CDR2 are SGHTA and FQGTGA. The CDR3 is CASSLSPGDGYTF. The DNA of the CDR3 is TGTGCCAGCAGCTTATCTCCAGGGGATGGCTACACCTTC.

V and J are TRBV2 and TRBJ1-1; 8 bases line up with TRBD1. J was trimmed by 0 bases and V by 5 bases; bases with no gene match: 8. Germline values: CDR1 SNHLY, CDR2 FYNNEI. There are 16 residues in the CDR3. The CDR3 here is CASSSTGVSLNTEAFF. DNA for the CDR3: TGTGCCAGCAGTTCGACAGGGGTATCTCTGAACACTGAAGCTTTCTTT.

The chain uses TRBV27 and TRBJ1-5; maybe TRBD1 (6 bases). This CDR3 is 14 amino acids long. Germline CDR1 reads MNHEY; CDR2 reads SMNVEV (reference sequence). V lost 3 bases to trimming and J lost 5 bases, with 11 bases between them. CDR3 sequence reads: CASSFADSYQPQHF. For the CDR3, the DNA is TGTGCCAGCAGTTTTGCGGACAGCTATCAGCCCCAGCATTTT.